The 9 T cell receptor beta chains below were found in one sample sequenced in a study of cytomegalovirus exposure and HLA in healthy donors. Primers: 60 Vbeta forward and 13 Jbeta reverse. Method: immunoSEQ multiplex PCR; TCRdb's copy keeps in-frame clones and lacks some. The table has more than 80,000 clones, less than 80% seen once. Input material: PBMCs. These receptors originate from a man aged 60-69 years in good health and CMV-seronegative.

The CDR3: CASSLLVGGYTF. In DNA form, the CDR3 reads TGTGCCAGCAGTTTACTGGTCGGGGGCTACACCTTC. The chain couples TRBV28 to TRBJ1-2; no definite D call. The germline V gene encodes CDR1 MDHEN and CDR2 SYDVKM. The CDR3 sequence is 12 residues long. Trimming left V 2 bases short and J 8 bases short, with 9 bases between.

The chain employs TRBV9 and TRBJ2-2; perhaps TRBD1 as D (6 bases). The CDR3 is made up of 16 amino acids. The ends were cut back, 4 bases at V and 6 bases at J, with 19 bases in the middle. CDR1 is SGDLS and CDR2 is YYNGEE in the germline V gene. CDR3 residues: CASSPIGRQGSGELFF. The DNA for the CDR3 is TGTGCCAGCAGCCCAATAGGACGCCAGGGGTCCGGGGAGCTGTTTTTT.

The gene calls are TRBV6-5 and TRBJ1-2; 9 bases match TRBD1. The CDR3 loop spans 14 amino acids. Germline-derived CDR1 and CDR2 are MNHEY and SVGAGI. Trimming at V came to 6 bases and at J to 3 bases, leaving 5 bases not matched to a gene. The CDR3 DNA reads as TGTGCCAGCAGGCGGGGACAGGGAGACTATGGCTACACCTTC. Amino acids: CASRRGQGDYGYTF.

This clone has only one observation. This chain connects TRBV6-1 to TRBJ1-1, with 7 positions matching TRBD1. The V gene end was trimmed by 3 bases and the J gene end by 1 base; junction bases not matched to a gene: 5. From germline, CDR1 is MNHNS and CDR2 SASEGT. This CDR3 region has 15 residues. CDR3 DNA sequence: TGTGCCAGCAGTGATTCGGGACAGTCGAACACTGAAGCTTTCTTT. Amino acids: CASSDSGQSNTEAFF.

The chain employs TRBV7-9 and TRBJ1-1; weak D call: TRBD1 (6 bases). Looked up from germline, CDR1 is SEHNR and CDR2 is FQNEAQ (reference sequence). The CDR3 runs 15 residues. Trimming removed 7 bases at V and 0 bases at J, with 15 bases between. Here the CDR3 reads CASKAPGTMNTEAFF. CDR3 DNA: TGTGCCAGCAAGGCCCCCGGGACAATGAACACTGAAGCTTTCTTT.

About this clone itself: Other nucleotide sequences in the sample specify the same CDR3. The V gene is TRBV29-1, the J gene TRBJ1-1; D ambiguous. V was trimmed by 2 bases and J by 1 base, leaving 5 bases between them. Germline CDR1 SQVTM, CDR2 ANQGSEA. The CDR3 extends over 12 amino acids. Here the CDR3 reads CSVESGNTEAFF. The CDR3 nucleotides read TGCAGCGTTGAATCCGGGAACACTGAAGCTTTCTTT.

The genes are TRBV28 and TRBJ1-5, with a possible D match to TRBD1 (5 bases). CDR1 and CDR2 (germline): MDHEN, SYDVKM. The CDR3 loop spans 14 amino acids. V was pared by 7 bases and J by 5 bases, with 15 bases between. The CDR3 loop is CASTNFRADQPQHF. CDR3 coding DNA: TGTGCCAGCACCAATTTCAGGGCCGATCAGCCCCAGCATTTT.

V usage is TRBV30 and J usage is TRBJ1-1, with a weak D call TRBD1 (6 bases). This CDR3 is built from 15 residues. The V gene's germline CDR1 is GTSNPN and CDR2 SVGIG (reference sequence). Deletions cut 5 bases from V and 0 bases from J, with 16 bases between. For the CDR3, the DNA is TGTGCCTGGGAGAACAAGGGGGGGATGAACACTGAAGCTTTCTTT. Translated: CAWENKGGMNTEAFF.

The V gene is TRBV7-2, the J gene TRBJ2-5; the D gene is possibly TRBD2 (6 bases). CDR1 and CDR2 from the germline V gene are SGHTA and FQGNSA. CDR3 length: 13 amino acids. Deletions cut 0 bases from V and 6 bases from J, with 8 bases between. CDR3 loop: CASSLALAKTQYF. CDR3 nucleotides: TGTGCCAGCAGCTTAGCACTAGCAAAGACCCAGTACTTC.